Below, 9 T cell receptor beta chains from the same sample are listed, as sequenced in a study of OX40 agonist ivuxolimab in advanced cancers. Produced via immunoSEQ multiplex PCR; TCRdb's table is partial and in-frame only. The repertoire holds approximately 20,000 clones, with 80% to 90% as singletons. The sequencing here drew on CD4+ or CD8+ T cells sorted from blood, taken in a trial of the OX40 agonist ivuxolimab. These receptors all come from an adult with an advanced solid tumor such as melanoma, head and neck, liver or kidney cancer.

This clone was picked up a small number of times. The CDR3, as DNA: TGTGCCAGCAGTTCCATTTACGAGCAGTACTTC. Its translation is CASSSIYEQYF. The V call is TRBV6-5, the J call TRBJ2-7; D is unresolved. The CDR3 is 11 residues long. V lost 4 bases and J 4 bases, leaving 5 bases between the germline ends. Per germline, CDR1 MNHEY and CDR2 SVGAGI.

V gene TRBV6-5 combines with J gene TRBJ1-2, with 7 bases that match TRBD1. J lost 3 bases, V lost 2 bases, and 3 bases had no gene match. The CDR3 has 14 residues. Germline CDR1 is MNHEY and CDR2 is SVGAGI. The CDR3 DNA is TGTGCCAGCAGTTACCGAGACAGGGACTATGGCTACACCTTC. Amino acid sequence: CASSYRDRDYGYTF.

Regarding this clone: The sample holds other DNA sequences that translate to the same CDR3. The CDR3 DNA reads TGTGCCAGCAGCCTAGGGACAGGACCGTACGAGCAGTACTTC. Protein product: CASSLGTGPYEQYF. The chain is built from TRBV7-6 and TRBJ2-7; 8 positions agree with TRBD1. Germline V gene data show CDR1 as SGHVS and CDR2 as FNYEAQ. The junction had 7 bases not matched to a gene; V was cut back by 5 bases and J by 4 bases. CDR3 length equals 14 residues.

CDR3 sequence (DNA): TGTGCCAGCAGCCCCTCCGCAGGGGTTGGGGAGACCCAGTACTTC. It translates to CASSPSAGVGETQYF. The rearrangement joins TRBV6-5 to TRBJ2-5; a weak D match, TRBD1 (6 bases). The CDR3 sequence is 15 residues long. The V gene's germline CDR1 is MNHEY and CDR2 SVGAGI. Trimming removed 6 bases at V and 5 bases at J, with 19 bases between.

CDR3 region: CASNTAKFSTGELFF. The CDR3 DNA sequence: TGTGCCAGTAATACAGCGAAATTTAGCACCGGGGAGCTGTTTTTT. The genes are TRBV19 and TRBJ2-2; D not resolved. V was pared by 7 bases and J by 4 bases, with 16 bases between. This CDR3 is 15 amino acids long. Per the germline V gene, CDR1 is LNHDA and CDR2 is SQIVND (reference sequence).

The chain combines TRBV5-4 with TRBJ2-1; D gene uncertain. This CDR3 is built from 12 residues. From germline, CDR1 is SGHNT and CDR2 YYREEE (reference sequence). Trimming took 2 bases from V and 14 from J, leaving 14 bases between them. The CDR3 bases are TGTGCCAGCAGCTTTGGCTCTGGACGGGAGTTCTTC. Residues: CASSFGSGREFF. Based on the CDR3 plus reference TRBV5-4 and TRBJ2-1, the full variable domain is ETGVTQSPTHLIKTRGQQVTLRCSSQSGHNTVSWYQQALGQGPQFIFQYYREEENGRGNFPPRFSGLQFPNYSSELNVNALELDDSALYLCASSFGSGREFFGPGTRLTVL.

V usage is TRBV27 and J usage is TRBJ2-5; 13 bases fit TRBD2. Gene TRBJ2-7 matches the end of the DNA better, so the J call may be wrong. Germline loops: CDR1 MNHEY, CDR2 SMNVEV (reference sequence). This CDR3 has 20 residues. The CDR3 bases are TGTGCCAGCAACCTTCCTCTGACTAGCGGGAGGTGGATCCGTCCCTACGAGCAGTACTTC. It is translated as CASNLPLTSGRWIRPYEQYF.

This clone showed up just once. The chain links TRBV5-4 to TRBJ1-3; D is uncertain. Trimming cost V 5 bases and J 1 base, with 13 bases left between them. The CDR3 runs to 15 residues. Germline assignment: CDR1 SGHNT and CDR2 YYREEE (reference sequence). CDR3: CASRIFGESGNTIYF. CDR3 sequence (DNA): TGTGCCAGCAGGATCTTCGGGGAATCTGGAAACACCATATATTTT.

This sequence joins TRBV4-1 and TRBJ2-3, with D hard to call. CDR3 length: 13 amino acids. The germline V gene encodes CDR1 MGHRA and CDR2 YSYEKL. V lost 0 bases to trimming and J lost 3 bases, with 4 bases between them. As DNA, the CDR3 is TGCGCCAGCAGCCAAGAGACGACAGATACGCAGTATTTT. Its translation: CASSQETTDTQYF.